The 18 T cell receptor beta chains listed next were all sequenced from one sample in a study of T cells in Graves' hyperthyroidism and ophthalmopathy. The CDR3 regions of TCR beta were amplified from RNA transcripts. Primed by the HTBI set, a first-round RT-PCR was run on the TCR CDR3. Using its own MiXCR run on the multiplex PCR reads, TCRdb lists one record per CDR3 protein. The repertoire has about 600,000 distinct CDR3 sequences, 15% to 20% of them found once; the top ten carry roughly 3.5%. The sequenced sample consisted of blood. Receptors were obtained from a woman in her forties with Graves' ophthalmopathy.

The rearrangement joins TRBV19 to TRBJ1-5; TRBD1 matches at 12 bases. CDR1 is LNHDA, CDR2 SQIVND, per germline (reference sequence). This CDR3 region has 18 residues. V trimming: 6 bases; J trimming: 7 bases; junction bases outside the gene matches: 16. The DNA of the CDR3 is TGTGCCAGTAGCCCTACCTCCGGGACAGGGGGCGGGTGGCAGCCCCAGCATTTT. It specifies CASSPTSGTGGGWQPQHF.

About this clonotype: One base away lies a much larger clone, so this may be a sequencing read error. The CDR3 nucleotides read TGTGCCCCACCAACTAGCACAGGTACGCAGTATTTT. This gives the protein CAPPTSTGTQYF. The chain is built from TRBV24-1 and TRBJ2-3; perhaps TRBD2 as D (6 bases). Germline-derived CDR1 and CDR2 are KGHDR and SFDVKD. The CDR3 is made up of 12 amino acids.

The rearrangement uses TRBV6-1 and TRBJ2-7; D might be TRBD2 (5 bases). This CDR3 region has 15 residues. The germline V and J ends were trimmed by 2 bases and 0 bases, with 11 bases remaining between them. CDR1 is MNHNS and CDR2 is SASEGT in the germline V gene. The DNA for the CDR3 is TGTGCCAGCAGTGAATTTACTGGGAGCTCCTACGAGCAGTACTTC. Its translation: CASSEFTGSSYEQYF.

This sequence joins TRBV6-5 and TRBJ2-7; 13 bases fit TRBD2. The length of the CDR3 is 19 residues. Germline CDR1 is MNHEY and CDR2 is SVGAGI. The trim removed 0 bases at V and 3 bases at J, leaving 11 bases unmatched. CDR3 loop: CASSYSTVTSGREHYEQYF. As DNA, the CDR3 is TGTGCCAGCAGTTACTCGACCGTAACTAGCGGGAGGGAACACTACGAGCAGTACTTC.

The chain uses TRBV7-9 and TRBJ2-5; maybe TRBD2 (6 bases). Trimming pared 0 bases from V and 5 bases from J, leaving 13 bases between. The germline V gene encodes CDR1 SEHNR and CDR2 FQNEAQ (reference sequence). The CDR3 is made up of 15 amino acids. CDR3: CASSLARASAETQYF. CDR3 nucleotide sequence: TGTGCCAGCAGCTTAGCGCGGGCTAGCGCGGAGACCCAGTACTTC.

At least ten counts were recorded for this clonotype. The CDR3 DNA sequence: TGTGCCAGCAGACGAAGCGGGCCATCCTACAATGAGCAGTTCTTC. This encodes CASRRSGPSYNEQFF. The J gene is TRBJ2-1, the V gene TRBV27; maybe TRBD2 (6 bases). V lost 6 bases and J 1 base, leaving 13 bases between the germline ends. This CDR3 is built from 15 residues. Germline V CDR1 and CDR2: MNHEY, SMNVEV (reference sequence).

The V and J genes are TRBV27 and TRBJ1-6; no clear D. V lost 0 bases to trimming and J lost 10 bases, with 16 bases between them. The CDR3 totals 16 residues. CDR1 and CDR2 (germline): MNHEY, SMNVEV (reference sequence). CDR3 bases: TGTGCCAGCAGTTTATCGTGGAGGGCCGGGAGATCACCCCTCCACTTT. It is translated as CASSLSWRAGRSPLHF.

This clonotype was observed a few times. V gene TRBV29-1 combines with J gene TRBJ2-7; perhaps TRBD2 as D (5 bases). The length of the CDR3 is 10 residues. Trimming took off 5 bases at V and 3 bases at J, with 5 bases between the two ends. Germline values: CDR1 SQVTM, CDR2 ANQGSEA. CDR3 region: CSVRDYEQYF. CDR3 nucleotide sequence: TGCAGCGTTCGGGACTACGAGCAGTACTTC.

Many counts were recorded for this clonotype. The CDR3 nucleotides read TGTGCCAGCAGCCCCGTTAGCACTGAAGCTTTCTTT. Protein: CASSPVSTEAFF. V and J are TRBV7-9 and TRBJ1-1; D remains ambiguous. Germline-derived CDR1 and CDR2 are SEHNR and FQNEAQ (reference sequence). V lost 5 bases and J 4 bases, leaving 8 bases between the germline ends. This CDR3 region has 12 residues.

This clonotype came up many times. This chain uses TRBV2 with TRBJ2-7, with 8 bases fitting TRBD1. Germline assignment: CDR1 SNHLY and CDR2 FYNNEI. V was clipped by 4 bases and J by 4 bases; unmatched bases: 6. This CDR3 is 14 amino acids long. For the CDR3, the DNA is TGTGCCAGCAGTGGACAGGGGCTCAGTTACGAGCAGTACTTC. It translates to CASSGQGLSYEQYF.

This clonotype was seen a few times. This sequence joins TRBV20-1 and TRBJ2-1, with 7 bases matching TRBD1. This CDR3 is 16 amino acids long. Germline loops: CDR1 DFQATT, CDR2 SNEGSKA (reference sequence). V trimming: 0 bases; J trimming: 5 bases; junction bases outside the gene matches: 10. CDR3 amino acids: CSARDQGDPTHNEQFF. The CDR3 DNA follows: TGCAGTGCTAGAGATCAGGGGGACCCGACCCACAATGAGCAGTTCTTC.

This chain connects TRBV19 to TRBJ1-2, with D hard to call. Trimming pared 10 bases from V and 4 bases from J, leaving 19 bases between. This CDR3 spans 14 amino acids. Germline assignment: CDR1 LNHDA and CDR2 SQIVND (reference sequence). DNA of the CDR3: TGTGCCACTTCCCCAGCGGACGGAATCTATGGCTACACCTTC. This gives the protein CATSPADGIYGYTF.

V usage is TRBV2 and J usage is TRBJ1-4; TRBD1 agrees at 7 bases. With V trimmed by 5 bases and J by 7 bases, 10 bases remained unmatched. Looked up from germline, CDR1 is SNHLY and CDR2 is FYNNEI. The CDR3 is 15 amino acids. The CDR3 here is CASSRETGRAEKLFF. The CDR3 DNA follows: TGTGCCAGCAGTAGAGAGACAGGGAGGGCTGAAAAACTGTTTTTT. The complete variable domain, with remaining parts taken from reference TRBV2 and TRBJ1-4, reads EPEVTQTPSHQVTQMGQEVILRCVPISNHLYFYWYRQILGQKVEFLVSFYNNEISEKSEIFDDQFSVERPDGSNFTLKIRSTKLEDSAMYFCASSRETGRAEKLFFGSGTQLSVL.

This clonotype was seen many times. This chain joins TRBV3-1 and TRBJ2-3; D is unclear. The germline gives CDR1 LGHDT, CDR2 YNNKEL (reference sequence). Trimming took off 0 bases at V and 4 bases at J, with 5 bases between the two ends. The CDR3 spans 13 residues. The CDR3 spells CASSQDFADTQYF. The CDR3 bases are TGTGCCAGCAGCCAAGATTTTGCAGATACGCAGTATTTT.

This clonotype was observed at least ten times. The chain is built from TRBV18 and TRBJ1-1, with D unresolved. Germline V gene data show CDR1 as KGHSH and CDR2 as LQKENI. V shed 2 bases and J shed 2 bases, with 6 bases lying between them. The CDR3 consists of 13 residues. CDR3 protein: CASSPYPNTEAFF. The CDR3 nucleotides read TGTGCCAGCTCACCATATCCTAACACTGAAGCTTTCTTT.

The rearrangement uses TRBV29-1 and TRBJ2-2, with 8 bases that match TRBD1. The CDR3 is 13 amino acids. The germline V gene has CDR1 SQVTM and CDR2 ANQGSEA. V lost 7 bases and J lost 1; bases outside the gene matches: 2. The CDR3 nucleotides are TGCAGCGCAGACAGGGGGAACACCGGGGAGCTGTTTTTT. The encoded protein is CSADRGNTGELFF.

The J gene is TRBJ1-3, the V gene TRBV30; possibly TRBD1 for D (5 bases). This CDR3 spans 18 amino acids. Trimming removed 0 bases at V and 0 bases at J, with 18 bases between. Germline loops: CDR1 GTSNPN, CDR2 SVGIG (reference sequence). As DNA, the CDR3 is TGTGCCTGGAGTGTCGACTGGGTACCGGGGGACTCTGGAAACACCATATATTTT. Residues: CAWSVDWVPGDSGNTIYF.

This clonotype was found a few times. The chain employs TRBV18 and TRBJ2-6; unclear D gene. V shed 6 bases and J shed 1 base, with 13 bases lying between them. This CDR3 has 16 residues. The germline V gene has CDR1 KGHSH and CDR2 LQKENI. CDR3 in DNA: TGTGCCAGCTCCGACCAGTTAATTTCTGGGGCCAACGTCCTGACTTTC. This encodes CASSDQLISGANVLTF.